These 24 T cell receptor beta chains came from one sample sequenced in a study of cytomegalovirus exposure and HLA in healthy donors. The PCR made use of 60 Vbeta and 13 Jbeta primers. Profiling relied on immunoSEQ multiplex PCR, and the TCRdb table lists in-frame clones only, not all of them. Found here are some 98,000 clones, roughly two thirds of them singletons; the top ten hold less than 2.5%. Material: PBMCs. All receptors come from a man in his fifties in good health and CMV-seronegative.

This clone appeared a single time. The chain carries TRBV11-3 and TRBJ2-2; 10 bases are a match to TRBD2. The CDR3 length is 17 residues. Per germline, CDR1 SGHNT and CDR2 YENEEA. V lost 2 bases, J lost 6 bases, and 9 bases stayed unmatched. The CDR3 spells CASSLNSWLAGAGELFF. The CDR3 nucleotides are TGTGCCAGCAGCTTAAACTCTTGGCTAGCGGGAGCCGGGGAGCTGTTTTTT.

The chain has TRBV10-3 and TRBJ2-3; D possibly corresponds to TRBD2 (6 bases). CDR3 length equals 14 residues. Trimming left V 3 bases short and J 3 bases short, with 10 bases between. Per germline, CDR1 ENHRY and CDR2 SYGVKD. Here the CDR3 reads CAISESLATDTQYF. CDR3 DNA: TGTGCCATCAGTGAAAGTCTAGCGACAGATACGCAGTATTTT.

V and J are TRBV5-1 and TRBJ1-1; 7 positions match TRBD1. The V segment lost 0 bases and the J segment 5 bases; nucleotides outside the gene matches: 4. The germline V gene encodes CDR1 SGHRS and CDR2 YFSETQ. The CDR3 spans 14 residues. CDR3 residues: CASSLEGAGTEAFF. The CDR3 DNA sequence: TGCGCCAGCAGCTTGGAGGGGGCTGGGACTGAAGCTTTCTTT.

This clone was detected only once. The chain couples TRBV4-3 to TRBJ1-2; D call uncertain. This CDR3 region has 15 residues. Germline V gene lookup returns CDR1 LGHNA and CDR2 YSLEER. The V end was cut by 0 bases, the J end by 1 base, with 9 bases between. The CDR3 DNA is TGCGCCAGCAGCCAAGATCCCGCAGTTAACTATGGCTACACCTTC. Protein: CASSQDPAVNYGYTF.

With respect to this clone: An end of the junction differs from the germline gene, which may be a read error. The chain uses TRBV7-7 and TRBJ2-7, with D possibly being TRBD2 (6 bases). CDR3 length: 14 residues. Germline V gene lookup returns CDR1 SSHAT and CDR2 FNYEAQ (reference sequence). Here the CDR3 DNA reads TGTGCTAGCAGCTTAGCCCCGACTGCGGGGGAGCAGTACTTC. Its protein product is CASSLAPTAGEQYF. The entire variable domain, with the rest obtained from reference TRBV7-7 and TRBJ2-7, is as follows: GAGVSQSPRYKVTKRGQDVTLRCDPISSHATLYWYQQALGQGPEFLTYFNYEAQPDKSGLPSDRFSAERPEGSISTLTIQRTEQRDSAMYRCASSLAPTAGEQYFGPGTRLTVT.

This chain joins TRBV5-4 and TRBJ1-2; 9 bases are shared with TRBD1. V gave up 5 bases and J gave up 6 bases; unmatched junction bases: 5. The CDR3 consists of 13 residues. Per germline, CDR1 SGHNT and CDR2 YYREEE (reference sequence). The CDR3 sequence is CASRRTGENGYTF. The CDR3 DNA reads as TGTGCCAGCAGGCGGACAGGGGAGAATGGCTACACCTTC.

The J gene is TRBJ1-2, the V gene TRBV7-9; weak D call: TRBD1 (6 bases). CDR1 SEHNR and CDR2 FQNEAQ come from the germline V gene (reference sequence). The V and J ends lost 0 bases and 2 bases respectively, with 10 bases between them. The CDR3 sequence is 15 residues long. CDR3 coding DNA: TGTGCCAGCAGCTTAGCTACAGGGTTAAACTATGGCTACACCTTC. Translation gives CASSLATGLNYGYTF.

V gene TRBV12-5 combines with J gene TRBJ1-4; 9 bases are shared with TRBD1. Per the germline V gene, CDR1 is LGHNT and CDR2 is FRNRAP. Trimming removed 2 bases from V and 8 bases from J; junction bases left unmatched: 6. This CDR3 is 15 amino acids long. The CDR3 nucleotides read TGTGCTAGTGGTTTGTTCCGGGACAGGGACGAAAAACTGTTTTTT. Translating it yields CASGLFRDRDEKLFF.

The chain joins TRBV7-9 to TRBJ2-2; 7 bases match TRBD2. The trim removed 5 bases at V and 4 bases at J, leaving 10 bases unmatched. Germline-derived CDR1 and CDR2 are SEHNR and FQNEAQ (reference sequence). CDR3 length equals 16 residues. In nucleotides, the CDR3 is TGTGCCAGCAGCCCCCGGCCACTAGCGTCCACCGGGGAGCTGTTTTTT. It is translated as CASSPRPLASTGELFF.

This clone appeared once. The chain combines TRBV28 with TRBJ1-3; D is ambiguous. Per germline, CDR1 MDHEN and CDR2 SYDVKM. V lost 7 bases and J 0 bases, leaving 19 bases between the germline ends. This CDR3 region has 17 residues. The CDR3 DNA sequence: TGTGCCAGCAACGAGTACGGGGTACAAAGCTCTGGAAACACCATATATTTT. Its translation: CASNEYGVQSSGNTIYF. Looking up the rest from reference TRBV28 and TRBJ1-3 gives the full variable domain: DVKVTQSSRYLVKRTGEKVFLECVQDMDHENMFWYRQDPGLGLRLIYFSYDVKMKEKGDIPEGYSVSREKKERFSLILESASTNQTSMYLCASNEYGVQSSGNTIYFGEGSWLTVV.

The chain uses TRBV14 and TRBJ2-1; 12 bases line up with TRBD2. J gave up 4 bases and V 0 bases, and 7 bases lay outside the gene matches. The germline V gene encodes CDR1 SGHDN and CDR2 FVKESK. The CDR3 runs 18 residues. DNA of the CDR3: TGTGCCAGCAGCCAAGAGGTCCTAGCGGGAGGGCTTTACAATGAGCAGTTCTTC. Its translation is CASSQEVLAGGLYNEQFF.

There are a few counts of this clone. The chain couples TRBV9 to TRBJ1-2; 7 bases are a match to TRBD1. V shed 3 bases and J 4 bases; nucleotides not matched to a gene: 6. Germline CDR1 reads SGDLS; CDR2 reads YYNGEE. This CDR3 has 14 residues. CDR3 DNA sequence: TGTGCCAGCAGCGAGGGGGCCGGGACCTATGGCTACACCTTC. Encoded protein: CASSEGAGTYGYTF.

In its sample, this clone was seen once. This chain connects TRBV11-2 to TRBJ2-1, with 7 bases identical to TRBD1. V gave up 3 bases and J gave up 6 bases; unmatched junction bases: 8. There are 15 residues in the CDR3. Germline V lookup: CDR1 SGHAT, CDR2 FQNNGV. The CDR3: CASSFNRGMGNEQFF. The CDR3 coding sequence is TGTGCCAGCAGCTTCAACAGGGGTATGGGCAATGAGCAGTTCTTC.

The rearrangement uses TRBV9 and TRBJ2-7; 7 bases map to TRBD2. CDR3 size: 15 residues. The V segment lost 0 bases and the J segment 2 bases; nucleotides outside the gene matches: 5. Germline assignment: CDR1 SGDLS and CDR2 YYNGEE. The CDR3 nucleotides are TGTGCCAGCAGCGTAGGGGGTAGCGGGCCCTACGAGCAGTACTTC. This encodes CASSVGGSGPYEQYF.

The chain links TRBV7-9 to TRBJ2-4; no clear D gene. The V end was cut by 5 bases, the J end by 0 bases, with 14 bases between. Germline V lookup: CDR1 SEHNR, CDR2 FQNEAQ (reference sequence). The CDR3 loop spans 16 amino acids. CDR3 bases: TGTGCCAGCAGCCCAGGTGGTGGTGTAGCCAAAAACATTCAGTACTTC. Residues: CASSPGGGVAKNIQYF.

The sample holds one count of this clone. The rearrangement links TRBV28 to TRBJ2-1; D remains ambiguous. With 3 bases removed from V and 7 bases from J, the gap between germline ends came to 16 bases. Germline CDR1 and CDR2: MDHEN and SYDVKM. The CDR3 length is 15 residues. The CDR3 here is CASSFGSGSRNEQFF. CDR3 sequence (DNA): TGTGCCAGCAGTTTCGGGTCCGGGTCTAGAAATGAGCAGTTCTTC.

The chain combines TRBV27 with TRBJ2-5, with D unresolved. This CDR3 contains 12 residues. Germline CDR1 MNHEY, CDR2 SMNVEV (reference sequence). The V gene lost 2 bases and the J gene lost 5 bases, with 6 bases spanning the gap. In DNA form, the CDR3 reads TGTGCCAGCAGTTTAGGCCCTGAGACCCAGTACTTC. It encodes CASSLGPETQYF.

The CDR3 region has the DNA TGTGCCAGCAGCCTCGGGGGTTCCGCAGAGACCCAGTACTTC. Its protein product is CASSLGGSAETQYF. V gene TRBV5-4 combines with J gene TRBJ2-5, with D perhaps matching TRBD2 (6 bases). In germline, CDR1 is SGHNT, CDR2 YYREEE (reference sequence). Trimming pared 4 bases from V and 4 bases from J, leaving 14 bases between. The CDR3 spans 14 residues. Drawing the rest from reference TRBV5-4 and TRBJ2-5, the complete variable domain is ETGVTQSPTHLIKTRGQQVTLRCSSQSGHNTVSWYQQALGQGPQFIFQYYREEENGRGNFPPRFSGLQFPNYSSELNVNALELDDSALYLCASSLGGSAETQYFGPGTRLLVL.

This clone was detected only once. J is TRBJ2-1 and V is TRBV27, with 8 positions matching TRBD1. V trimming: 1 base; J trimming: 8 bases; junction bases outside the gene matches: 10. The CDR3 contains 16 residues. CDR1 is MNHEY, CDR2 SMNVEV, per germline (reference sequence). This chain's CDR3 is CASSLFEGRGHDEQFF. For the CDR3, the DNA is TGTGCCAGCAGTTTATTTGAGGGCAGGGGGCATGATGAGCAGTTCTTC.

V gene TRBV6-1 combines with J gene TRBJ2-1, with D perhaps matching TRBD2 (6 bases). Germline-derived CDR1 and CDR2 are MNHNS and SASEGT. CDR3 length: 15 residues. The V end was cut by 4 bases, the J end by 3 bases, with 13 bases between. CDR3 protein: CASSGLGGDYNEQFF. The CDR3 region has the DNA TGTGCCAGCAGTGGGCTGGGCGGGGACTACAATGAGCAGTTCTTC.

As for this clone: The junction departs from the called germline gene at one end, perhaps through a read error. V and J are TRBV7-2 and TRBJ2-1; D uncertain. This CDR3 is built from 11 residues. Germline CDR1 SGHTA, CDR2 FQGNSA. Here the CDR3 reads CASSFYSEQFF. The CDR3 DNA reads as TGTGCCAGCAGCTTTTACAGTGAGCAGTTCTTC.

The sample holds a few counts of this clone. The chain is built from TRBV28 and TRBJ2-3; D gene unclear. CDR1 and CDR2 (germline): MDHEN, SYDVKM. The CDR3 consists of 12 residues. V was pared by 4 bases and J by 6 bases, with 8 bases between. CDR3 bases: TGTGCCAGCAGTTCGCTATCCGATACGCAGTATTTT. This gives the protein CASSSLSDTQYF.

The chain employs TRBV28 and TRBJ1-1, with no clear D. This CDR3 is built from 14 residues. V was shortened by 3 bases and J by 3 bases, with 11 bases between the two germline ends. Germline CDR1 and CDR2: MDHEN and SYDVKM. CDR3 residues: CASSLAQVYTEAFF. The CDR3 DNA is TGTGCCAGCAGTTTGGCGCAGGTCTACACTGAAGCTTTCTTT.

The genes are TRBV2 and TRBJ2-7; the match to TRBD2 covers 11 bases. Germline V CDR1 and CDR2: SNHLY, FYNNEI. The CDR3 contains 15 residues. The V gene end was trimmed by 6 bases and the J gene end by 1 base; junction bases not matched to a gene: 5. For the CDR3, the DNA is TGTGCCAGCAGCCCCGGGACTAGCGGATCCTACGAGCAGTACTTC. Encoded protein: CASSPGTSGSYEQYF.